The TCR beta chain described here comes from a study of shared clonotypes between healthy human individuals. TCRdb's copy holds only in-frame clones and misses some; the assay was immunoSEQ multiplex PCR. The sample holds 2 million to 2.5 million clones, under 95% seen once. This CDR3 region has 12 residues. Trimming removed 0 bases from V and 10 bases from J, with 7 bases in between. Germline V CDR1 and CDR2: LGHNT, FRNRAP. The TCR comes from a man aged 18 to 29 in good health. Some clones in this sample may be carry-over from other donors' samples. The chain couples TRBV12-5 to TRBJ2-1; the D gene is possibly TRBD1 (5 bases). The specimen sequenced was naive CD4+ T cells from PBMCs. Subset: CD45RA+ positively selected. The CDR3 here is CASGLVDREQFF. The CDR3 nucleotides read TGTGCTAGTGGTTTGGTAGACAGAGAGCAGTTCTTC. The full variable domain, with the rest looked up from reference TRBV12-5 and TRBJ2-1, is DARVTQTPRHKVTEMGQEVTMRCQPILGHNTVFWYRQTMMQGLELLAYFRNRAPLDDSGMPKDRFSAEMPDATLATLKIQPSEPRDSAVYFCASGLVDREQFFGPGTRLTVL.